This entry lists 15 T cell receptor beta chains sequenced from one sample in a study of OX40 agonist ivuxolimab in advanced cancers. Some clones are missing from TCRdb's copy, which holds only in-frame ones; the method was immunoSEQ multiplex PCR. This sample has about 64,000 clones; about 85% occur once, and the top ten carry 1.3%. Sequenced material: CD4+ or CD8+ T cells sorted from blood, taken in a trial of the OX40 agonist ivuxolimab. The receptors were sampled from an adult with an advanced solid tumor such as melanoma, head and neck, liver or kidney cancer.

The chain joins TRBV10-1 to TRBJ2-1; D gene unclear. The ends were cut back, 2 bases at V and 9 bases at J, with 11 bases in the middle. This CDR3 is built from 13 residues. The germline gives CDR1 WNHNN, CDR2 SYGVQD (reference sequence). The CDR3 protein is CASSEQLSGEQFF. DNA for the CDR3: TGCGCCAGCAGTGAGCAGCTTTCGGGTGAGCAGTTCTTC.

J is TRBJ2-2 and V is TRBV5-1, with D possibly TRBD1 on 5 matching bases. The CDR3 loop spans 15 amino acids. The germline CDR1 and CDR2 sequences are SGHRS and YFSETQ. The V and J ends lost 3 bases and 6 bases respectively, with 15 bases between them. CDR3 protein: CASSWPLQGPGELFF. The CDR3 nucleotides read TGCGCCAGCAGCTGGCCACTCCAGGGTCCCGGGGAGCTGTTTTTT.

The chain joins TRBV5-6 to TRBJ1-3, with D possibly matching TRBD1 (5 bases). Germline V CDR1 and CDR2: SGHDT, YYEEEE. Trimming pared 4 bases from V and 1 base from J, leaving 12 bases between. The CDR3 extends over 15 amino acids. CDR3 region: CASSRLGGSGNTIYF. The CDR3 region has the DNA TGTGCCAGCAGCCGCCTGGGGGGATCTGGAAACACCATATATTTT.

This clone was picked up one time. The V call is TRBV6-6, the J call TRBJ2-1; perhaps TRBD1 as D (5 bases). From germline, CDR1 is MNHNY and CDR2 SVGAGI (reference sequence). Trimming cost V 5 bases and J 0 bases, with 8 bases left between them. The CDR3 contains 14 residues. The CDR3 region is CASSLDSSYNEQFF. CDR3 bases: TGTGCCAGCAGTCTCGACAGCTCCTACAATGAGCAGTTCTTC.

The CDR3 DNA is TGTGCCAGCAGTGAATGGTCGGGACCCCGGGGCAATGAGCAGTTCTTC. Its protein is CASSEWSGPRGNEQFF. The chain combines TRBV25-1 with TRBJ2-1; either TRBD1 or TRBD2 may fit D (5 bases each). The CDR3 runs 16 residues. Germline V lookup: CDR1 MGHDK, CDR2 SYGVNS. With 1 base removed from V and 6 bases from J, the gap between germline ends came to 16 bases.

CDR3 residues: CASSSGSSGNTIYF. CDR3 in DNA: TGCGCCAGCAGCTCGGGGAGCTCTGGAAACACCATATATTTT. The chain recombines TRBV5-1 with TRBJ1-3; D is uncertain. CDR3 size: 14 residues. Looked up from germline, CDR1 is SGHRS and CDR2 is YFSETQ. Trimming removed 3 bases at V and 0 bases at J, with 7 bases between. The whole variable domain, filled in from reference TRBV5-1 and TRBJ1-3, reads KAGVTQTPRYLIKTRGQQVTLSCSPISGHRSVSWYQQTPGQGLQFLFEYFSETQRNKGNFPGRFSGRQFSNSRSEMNVSTLELGDSALYLCASSSGSSGNTIYFGEGSWLTVV.

CDR3 residues: CASSQEGGDRRIPSYEQYF. The CDR3 region has the DNA TGCGCCAGCAGCCAAGAGGGGGGGGACAGGAGAATCCCCTCCTACGAGCAGTACTTC. V and J are TRBV4-3 and TRBJ2-7; maybe TRBD1 (8 bases). The CDR3 loop spans 19 amino acids. V was trimmed by 0 bases and J by 0 bases, leaving 21 bases between them. In germline, CDR1 is LGHNA, CDR2 YSLEER.

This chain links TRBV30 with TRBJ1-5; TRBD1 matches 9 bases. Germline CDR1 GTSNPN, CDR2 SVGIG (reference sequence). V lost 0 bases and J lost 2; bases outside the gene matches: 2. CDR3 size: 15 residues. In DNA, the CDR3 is TGTGCCTGGAGTGTCAGGGACAGGGGCAATCAGCCCCAGCATTTT. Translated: CAWSVRDRGNQPQHF.

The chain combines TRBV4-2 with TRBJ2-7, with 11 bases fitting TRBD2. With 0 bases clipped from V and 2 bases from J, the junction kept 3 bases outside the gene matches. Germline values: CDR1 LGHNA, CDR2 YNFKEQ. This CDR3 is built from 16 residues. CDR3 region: CASSQDMGLAAYEQYF. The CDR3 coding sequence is TGTGCCAGCAGCCAAGATATGGGACTAGCGGCCTACGAGCAGTACTTC.

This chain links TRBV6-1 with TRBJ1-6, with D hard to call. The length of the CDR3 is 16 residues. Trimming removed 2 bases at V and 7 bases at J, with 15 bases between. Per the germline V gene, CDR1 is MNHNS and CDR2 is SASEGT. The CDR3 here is CASSELGRNVNSPLHF. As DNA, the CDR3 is TGTGCCAGCAGTGAATTGGGCAGAAATGTGAATTCACCCCTCCACTTT.

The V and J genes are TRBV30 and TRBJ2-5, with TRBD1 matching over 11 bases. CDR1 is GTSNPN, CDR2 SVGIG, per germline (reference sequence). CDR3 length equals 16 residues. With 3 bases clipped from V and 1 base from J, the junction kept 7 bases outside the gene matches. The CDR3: CAWSPGDRGFQETQYF. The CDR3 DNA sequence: TGTGCCTGGAGCCCCGGGGACAGGGGGTTCCAAGAGACCCAGTACTTC.

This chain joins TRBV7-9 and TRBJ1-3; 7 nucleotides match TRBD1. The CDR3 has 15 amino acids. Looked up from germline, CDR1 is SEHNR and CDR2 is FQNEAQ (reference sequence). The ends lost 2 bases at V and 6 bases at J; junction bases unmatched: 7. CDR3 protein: CASSLTGAIENTIYF. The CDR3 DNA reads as TGTGCCAGCAGCTTAACAGGGGCGATCGAAAACACCATATATTTT.

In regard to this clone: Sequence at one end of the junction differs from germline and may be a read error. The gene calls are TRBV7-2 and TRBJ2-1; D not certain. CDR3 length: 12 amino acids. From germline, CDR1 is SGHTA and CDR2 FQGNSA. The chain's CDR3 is CASSLVYDEQFF. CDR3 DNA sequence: TGTGCCAGCAGCTTAGTCTACGATGAGCAGTTCTTC.

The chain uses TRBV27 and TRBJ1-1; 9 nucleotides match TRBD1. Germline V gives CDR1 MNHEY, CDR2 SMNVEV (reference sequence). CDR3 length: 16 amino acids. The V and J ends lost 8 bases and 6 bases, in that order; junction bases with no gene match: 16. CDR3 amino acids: CASQSTGGPLRAEAFF. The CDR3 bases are TGTGCCAGCCAATCAACAGGGGGCCCACTTAGGGCTGAAGCTTTCTTT.

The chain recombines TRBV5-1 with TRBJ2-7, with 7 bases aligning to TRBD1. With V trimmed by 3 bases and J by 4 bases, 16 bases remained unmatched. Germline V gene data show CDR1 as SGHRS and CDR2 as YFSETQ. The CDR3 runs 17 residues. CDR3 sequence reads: CASSSTDRAALGYEQYF. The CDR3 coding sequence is TGCGCCAGCAGCTCGACCGACAGGGCCGCACTAGGGTACGAGCAGTACTTC.